This TCR beta chain originates from a study of cytomegalovirus exposure and HLA in healthy donors (dated 2017 in TCRdb). Background on the whole study: In an earlier analysis of under 750 of the donors, roughly 300 Gb of sequence data and approximately 120 million unique TCR beta sequences from about 179 million T cells were reported. Because of strong linkage in the cohort, roughly five DR-DQ haplotypes were treated as single units for association and clustering. The study was designed to test whether signatures of past pathogen exposure could be identified by cataloging public T cell receptors. A later analysis re-analyzed previously published TCR beta repertoires from about 600 donors and added high-resolution HLA genotyping to study TCR occurrence patterns. Donor age, sex, ethnicity and CMV serostatus were collected together with the repertoire data. A later genetic analysis used genome-wide SNP genotypes for about three fifths of the 666 donors, treating that subset as a discovery cohort. An earlier analysis of around 640 of the donors used high-throughput TCR beta sequencing to judge whether each TCR beta V gene segment behaved as functional or pseudogenic. To predict cytomegalovirus infection status, the study combined high-throughput TCR immunosequencing, statistical association of individual TCRs with disease status, and machine learning. The study profiled the T cell repertoires of some 610 subjects by immunosequencing and related them to cytomegalovirus serostatus. Of the roughly 410 genotyped donors, 70% to 90% were placed in the genetic ancestry cluster associated with self-reported Caucasian donors. The number of donors typed differed by locus, with roughly 629-640 for A, B, C, DRB1 and DQB1, 522 for DQA1, 606 for DPA1, and some 440 for DPB1. Every discovery cohort repertoire had been produced on one sequencing platform. Both class I and class II loci were covered by HLA typing, at four-digit resolution. A separate validation cohort of 100 to 150 different subjects was used in addition to the approximately 700-subject first cohort. An early release that covered roughly 600 HLA-typed donors contained approximately 300 gigabases of sequencing data and tens of millions of unique TCR sequences. On average, about 200,000 unique TCR beta nucleotide sequences were sequenced per donor among 398 genotyped donors of the cohort, with around 19% of those sequences being non-productive. Rather than drawing on any new phenotypic data, the later analysis identified candidate immune exposures from TCR beta sequences and the way those sequences occurred across donors. Results the study describes overall, beyond this receptor: The cohort was sequenced for TCR beta chains only, and without alpha or paired-chain data the features that could be detected were limited. Most TCR sequences were observed very rarely across donors, whereas some public TCRs were present in many individuals. Presence/absence analyses assumed roughly uniform sequencing depth across donors, an assumption that may not hold. A group of highly shared sequence variants was considered likely to be a technical artifact of the sequencing pipeline. For the cohort, immune exposure information was limited to CMV serostatus. The classifier was reported to diagnose cytomegalovirus status with high specificity and sensitivity in both the original and validation cohorts. When HLA alleles, especially DR and DQ, strongly co-occurred, attributing TCR associations to individual alleles was difficult. Correlated functional status among segregating V segments might be attributable to linkage disequilibrium, but an unknown experimental factor could not be ruled out. Compared with equally common non-associated chains, HLA-associated TCR beta chains in a later analysis were more clonally expanded and had lower generation probabilities. In a later genetic analysis, fewer N-insertions in productive TCRs were reported among donors in an Asian-associated ancestry cluster than the roughly 700-donor mean. According to a later analysis, TCR association rates differed among HLA loci, with DRB1 alleles showing the most associated TCRs and HLA-C alleles showing the fewest. The study gave a list of under 200 TCR beta chains associated with cytomegalovirus. Most CMV-associated TCR beta chains appeared to be HLA-restricted in a later analysis, and the HLA associations seemed to be driven largely by CMV exposure. The authors suggested that the approach could potentially be generalized to other disease states and immunological phenotypes. At a false discovery rate of 0.05, a later analysis linked under 20,000 TCR beta sequences to specific HLA alleles. The earlier analysis of some 540 of the donors excluded 15 to 20 rarely observed V segments, including chromosome 9 orphons, because counts were too low. V-gene and J-gene trimming of TCR beta chains was associated with a missense DCLRE1C variant in a later genetic analysis, and the association was replicated in an independent cohort. A further reported finding was that TCR beta sequences accurately predicted the HLA-A and HLA-B alleles for most subjects in the first cohort. Some IMGT-functional V segments, including TRBV6-2 and TRBV6-3, could not be told apart with the 87-base-pair reads, so those segments were excluded. A few of the identified cytomegalovirus-associated TCR beta chains were confirmed in vitro to be specific for cytomegalovirus antigens. Because some donors lacked HLA typing at each locus, the association tests relied only on the typed subset. An earlier analysis of several hundred of the donors showed that most TCR beta V segments appeared in productive rearrangements either about 87% or about 30% of the time, which broadly matched IMGT annotations. According to a later analysis, parvovirus B19, influenza, CMV and Epstein-Barr virus appeared linked to several top co-occurrence clusters.

In regard to this clone: Its antigen is still unknown. Base qualities are not provided; no much larger clone lies one nucleotide away.

The CDR3 sequence holds 15 residues, the cysteine and phenylalanine included. Kept here is only the CDR3 DNA, which spans 45 bases and is read in frame from base 1. After removal of 1 base from V and 8 bases from J, the junction retains 7 bases not matched to a gene. The CDR1 and CDR2 encoded by the germline V gene (reference sequence) are SEHNR and FQNEAQ. The cohort was made up of hundreds of healthy bone marrow donors. All cohort members were sampled while nominally healthy, although unrecorded immune exposures were likely present. The donor was CMV seronegative and was included in the group of a few hundred seronegative cohort members. A peripheral blood sample was collected from each donor, and TCR beta sequencing was performed on peripheral blood mononuclear cells. The Qiagen DNeasy Blood Extraction Kit was used to extract genomic DNA from the blood cell samples. The receptor library was made with the immunoSEQ multiplex PCR assay. For the multiplex PCR, a mixture combining 60 forward primers for TCR Vbeta segments and 13 reverse primers for TCR Jbeta segments was used. A multiplex PCR assay on genomic DNA amplified the CDR3 region of rearranged TCR beta genes. The Illumina HiSeq System was used to sequence the amplified TCR beta libraries as 87-base-pair reads. Turning to the authors' computational methods: In a later analysis, some 80 million unique TCR beta chains were counted across the approximately 640 repertoires, and around 10 million of these chains were shared by at least two donors. Raw reads were error-corrected and collapsed into unique sequences by a nearest-neighbor algorithm in which closely related sequences were merged to remove PCR and sequencing errors. Alignment of CDR3 sequences to IMGT reference sequences was used to assign V, D and J gene segments. For a sequence to be retained, a match of at least six nucleotides to both a V gene segment and a J gene segment was required. A rearrangement counted as productive if the CDR3 had no stop codons and remained in frame with V and J, and every other rearrangement counted as non-productive. Following IMGT convention, CDR3 was defined as the stretch from the second conserved V-encoded cysteine up to the conserved J-encoded phenylalanine. The earlier analysis of a few hundred of the donors excluded sequences that lacked an unambiguous match to a single V gene segment. An earlier analysis of a few hundred of the donors called V segments functional above 56.7% productive rearrangements and segregating when the between-donor standard deviation exceeded 5%. A statistical classification framework was built to diagnose cytomegalovirus status from the catalog of TCR beta chain sequences. In a later analysis, V and J genes were assigned by comparing TCR nucleotide sequences against IMGT/GENE-DB human TR gene sequences. Using the TCRdist pipeline, a later analysis assigned CDR3 sequences along with most-parsimonious VDJ recombination scenarios. In a later analysis, each TCR beta chain was defined by its CDR3 amino acid sequence together with its V-gene family, and reads lacking a unique V-gene family were excluded. As a way to deal with suspected cross-contamination and a sequencing artifact, a later analysis dropped more than 500 nucleotide sequences that were highly shared and had low generation probability. For each public chain, a later analysis derived a clonal expansion index from normalized ranks of inferred template counts within each repertoire. A later analysis computed generation probabilities with a VDJ recombination model fitted to out-of-frame rearrangements, and checked the results against IGoR. A later analysis scored TCR-TCR, TCR-HLA and TCR-CMV co-occurrence with hypergeometric tests, applying a repertoire-size bias correction to TCR pairs. In a later analysis, false discovery rates were estimated by permuting HLA or CMV assignments 20 times. A later analysis grouped co-occurring TCRs with DBSCAN, adding TCRdist sequence similarity when clustering within HLA-allele-positive subsets. For co-occurrence clustering, repertoires with fewer than 30,000 or more than 120,000 public chains were excluded, along with 4 to 6 repertoires with anomalous nucleotide sharing. As stored in TCRdb, this immuneACCESS dataset retains in-frame rearrangements with V and J assigned. A fraction of the clones does not appear; measured against another copy, unresolved V genes explain less than half of the discrepancy, and the remainder lacks a known reason. D and trimming were read from the DNA, whereas the V and J calls and clone size are those reported in that table. The sample table holds more than 150,000 clones, of which 82% were seen once. The ten top clones hold 1.5% of the sample.

Recombination joined TRBV7-9 with TRBJ2-7, and 11 bases in between align with TRBD1. The TCR was taken from a middle-aged man in good health and CMV-seronegative. Sequenced input: PBMCs. The CDR3 region has the sequence CASSLVDRGLYQQYF. Read as DNA, the sequence is TGTGCCAGCAGCTTAGTGGACAGGGGGCTGTATCAGCAGTACTTC.